This note documents a single TCR beta chain sequence. What it binds is not known. The primer mix had 60 Vbeta and 13 Jbeta primers. Using immunoSEQ multiplex PCR, the repertoire was profiled, and TCRdb retains in-frame clones only, with some absent. Counted here are more than 150,000 clones, 79% occurring once; the ten biggest clones make up approximately 1.5%. The data are from a study of cytomegalovirus exposure and HLA in healthy donors. Overall study results and limits: Later analysis suggested most CMV-associated TCR beta chains were HLA-restricted. In a later analysis, TCR beta V- and J-gene trimming was associated with a missense DCLRE1C variant.

CDR3 size: 16 residues. The trim removed 2 bases at V and 2 bases at J, leaving 10 bases unmatched. CDR1 and CDR2 from the germline V gene are SGHRS and YFSETQ. The chain carries TRBV5-1 and TRBJ2-7; TRBD1 agrees at 7 bases. The clonotype comes from a girl aged 10 to 17 in good health and CMV-seropositive. Source material: PBMCs. This chain's CDR3 is CASSFFPTGITYEQYF. The CDR3 coding sequence is TGCGCCAGCAGCTTTTTCCCGACAGGGATTACCTACGAGCAGTACTTC.